These 24 T cell receptor beta chains were sequenced from one sample in a study of CD4 T cells in relation to SARS-CoV-2 and coronaviruses. Libraries were prepared by immunoSEQ multiplex PCR; TCRdb keeps only in-frame clonotypes and omits some of them. The sample lists roughly 20,000 clones; 66% were seen once. CD4+ T cells from unexposed donors were obtained before the COVID-19 pandemic (2011-2018). CD4+ T cells were isolated from the cells after less than 13 days of culture. Their antigens are not known. The specimen sequenced was CD4+ T cells from PBMCs, cultured in vitro. The source is a human donor in good health.

This chain links TRBV5-1 with TRBJ2-1; D is possibly TRBD1 (5 bases). The CDR3 loop spans 15 amino acids. V shed 0 bases and J shed 1 base, with 8 bases lying between them. The germline gives CDR1 SGHRS, CDR2 YFSETQ. The CDR3 is CASSLEGPSYNEQFF. CDR3 DNA sequence: TGCGCCAGCAGCTTGGAGGGGCCGTCCTACAATGAGCAGTTCTTC.

This chain joins TRBV6-5 and TRBJ2-4; D possibly corresponds to TRBD1 (5 bases). Germline CDR1 reads MNHEY; CDR2 reads SVGAGI. The CDR3 length is 14 residues. Trimming took off 6 bases at V and 0 bases at J, with 9 bases between the two ends. CDR3 bases: TGTGCCAGCAGAGACAGATTAGCCAAAAACATTCAGTACTTC. Translated, it gives CASRDRLAKNIQYF.

The chain employs TRBV11-2 and TRBJ1-3; D call uncertain. The length of the CDR3 is 12 residues. Germline assignment: CDR1 SGHAT and CDR2 FQNNGV. Trimming stripped 5 bases from V and 2 bases from J, with 4 bases between. The CDR3 DNA sequence: TGTGCCAGCAGCCCGGCTGGAAACACCATATATTTT. Protein sequence: CASSPAGNTIYF. The whole variable domain, filled in from reference TRBV11-2 and TRBJ1-3, reads EAGVAQSPRYKIIEKRQSVAFWCNPISGHATLYWYQQILGQGPKLLIQFQNNGVVDDSQLPKDRFSAERLKGVDSTLKIQPAKLEDSAVYLCASSPAGNTIYFGEGSWLTVV.

V and J are TRBV7-2 and TRBJ2-7, with 9 bases aligning to TRBD2. CDR1 SGHTA and CDR2 FQGNSA come from the germline V gene. V trimming: 5 bases; J trimming: 5 bases; junction bases outside the gene matches: 10. The CDR3 is 15 amino acids. CDR3 loop: CASSLLRSGGNEQYF. CDR3 nucleotides: TGTGCCAGCAGCCTCCTAAGGAGCGGGGGGAACGAGCAGTACTTC. Based on the CDR3 plus reference TRBV7-2 and TRBJ2-7, the full variable domain is GAGVSQSPSNKVTEKGKDVELRCDPISGHTALYWYRQSLGQGLEFLIYFQGNSAPDKSGLPSDRFSAERTGGSVSTLTIQRTQQEDSAVYLCASSLLRSGGNEQYFGPGTRLTVT.

The V gene is TRBV3-1 (or the pseudogene TRBV3-2), the J gene TRBJ2-7, with D unclear. Trimming cost V 4 bases and J 3 bases, with 13 bases left between them. This CDR3 contains 14 residues. The germline CDR1 and CDR2 sequences are LGHDT and YNNKEL (reference sequence). For the CDR3, the DNA is TGTGCCAGCAGCCTCCGAGCCAGATACTACGAGCAGTACTTC. This sequence encodes CASSLRARYYEQYF.

The rearrangement links TRBV6-5 to TRBJ1-1, with 7 bases fitting TRBD1. Germline CDR1 is MNHEY and CDR2 is SVGAGI. This CDR3 region has 15 residues. The V segment lost 6 bases and the J segment 4 bases; nucleotides outside the gene matches: 11. For the CDR3, the DNA is TGTGCCAGCAGCCCCATGACAGGGCGCGGCACTGAAGCTTTCTTT. Translation: CASSPMTGRGTEAFF.

This chain uses TRBV6-5 with TRBJ2-3, with TRBD2 identical over 9 bases. The CDR3 extends over 15 amino acids. Losses at the gene ends were 6 bases for V and 3 bases for J; bases not matched to a gene: 7. Germline V gene sequence: CDR1 MNHEY, CDR2 SVGAGI. The CDR3 spells CASRKGLADTDTQYF. DNA for the CDR3: TGTGCCAGCAGGAAGGGACTAGCTGATACAGATACGCAGTATTTT.

The genes are TRBV30 and TRBJ1-6, with D possibly TRBD1 on 5 matching bases. Trimming took off 5 bases at V and 9 bases at J, with 11 bases between the two ends. The CDR3 sequence is 12 residues long. The germline V gene has CDR1 GTSNPN and CDR2 SVGIG (reference sequence). CDR3 nucleotide sequence: TGTGCCTGGGGGACGGGGAGTTCACCCCTCCACTTT. As protein: CAWGTGSSPLHF.

This clone has only a few counts. The chain links TRBV19 to TRBJ2-1; D is unresolved. The CDR3 has 14 amino acids. The germline CDR1 and CDR2 sequences are LNHDA and SQIVND (reference sequence). V lost 1 base and J 4 bases, leaving 8 bases between the germline ends. As DNA, the CDR3 is TGTGCCAGTAGTATAGGTTCCAGATACAATGAGCAGTTCTTC. It codes for CASSIGSRYNEQFF.

V is TRBV29-1 and J is TRBJ1-2; no clear D gene. The V end lost 6 bases, the J end lost 1 base, and 18 bases lay between the germline ends. Germline V gene lookup returns CDR1 SQVTM and CDR2 ANQGSEA. The CDR3 extends over 15 amino acids. Here the CDR3 DNA reads TGCAGCGTGAAGGCTCGGGGTTGGGTTAACTATGGCTACACCTTC. Translation: CSVKARGWVNYGYTF.

The V call is TRBV7-2, the J call TRBJ2-5, with 13 bases aligning to TRBD2. With V trimmed by 5 bases and J by 5 bases, 2 bases remained unmatched. CDR1 is SGHTA and CDR2 is FQGNSA in the germline V gene. This CDR3 region has 14 residues. CDR3 residues: CASSRGLAGETQYF. The CDR3 region has the DNA TGTGCCAGCAGCAGGGGACTAGCGGGGGAGACCCAGTACTTC. The full variable domain, completed using reference TRBV7-2 and TRBJ2-5, is GAGVSQSPSNKVTEKGKDVELRCDPISGHTALYWYRQSLGQGLEFLIYFQGNSAPDKSGLPSDRFSAERTGGSVSTLTIQRTQQEDSAVYLCASSRGLAGETQYFGPGTRLLVL.

V is TRBV12-5 and J is TRBJ2-3, with 9 bases that match TRBD2. The germline V gene encodes CDR1 LGHNT and CDR2 FRNRAP. The CDR3 is 15 residues long. With 1 base clipped from V and 5 bases from J, the junction kept 4 bases outside the gene matches. CDR3 sequence (DNA): TGTGCTAGTGGTTTGGGACTAGCGGAGGGAGATACGCAGTATTTT. It is translated as CASGLGLAEGDTQYF.

CDR3 region: CASNPTGGGETQYF. The CDR3 DNA follows: TGTGCCAGTAACCCGACAGGGGGCGGTGAGACCCAGTACTTC. The V and J genes are TRBV19 and TRBJ2-5, with 10 nucleotides matching TRBD1. The germline V gene has CDR1 LNHDA and CDR2 SQIVND (reference sequence). J gave up 5 bases and V 7 bases, and 7 bases lay outside the gene matches. This CDR3 spans 14 amino acids.

This clone was observed a few times. The J gene is TRBJ2-5, the V gene TRBV7-3, with D uncertain. The length of the CDR3 is 13 residues. Trimming left V 5 bases short and J 2 bases short, with 9 bases between. Per the germline V gene, CDR1 is SGHTA and CDR2 is FQGTGA. DNA for the CDR3: TGTGCCAGCAGCGTCGACTCACAAGAGACCCAGTACTTC. It is translated as CASSVDSQETQYF.

V gene TRBV19 combines with J gene TRBJ1-2; tentative D call: TRBD1 (6 bases). In germline, CDR1 is LNHDA, CDR2 SQIVND (reference sequence). Trimming cost V 4 bases and J 4 bases, with 10 bases left between them. This CDR3 is built from 13 residues. CDR3 amino acids: CASSTGVGYGYTF. For the CDR3, the DNA is TGTGCCAGTAGTACAGGGGTTGGCTATGGCTACACCTTC.

This chain uses TRBV7-9 with TRBJ2-7, with D perhaps being TRBD1 or TRBD2 (5 bases each). The CDR3 extends over 14 amino acids. V lost 5 bases to trimming and J lost 3 bases, with 14 bases between them. Germline-derived CDR1 and CDR2 are SEHNR and FQNEAQ (reference sequence). CDR3 sequence (DNA): TGTGCCAGCAGCCCACCGGGACGGAGCTACGAGCAGTACTTC. Translation gives CASSPPGRSYEQYF.

V is TRBV5-1 and J is TRBJ1-5; D is unclear. CDR3 length equals 15 residues. The V end lost 0 bases, the J end lost 6 bases, and 13 bases lay between the germline ends. The V gene's germline CDR1 is SGHRS and CDR2 YFSETQ. The CDR3 nucleotides read TGCGCCAGCAGCTTGGATGGAGACCCTTTTCAGCCCCAGCATTTT. Protein product: CASSLDGDPFQPQHF.

The chain combines TRBV5-1 with TRBJ2-1; perhaps TRBD1 as D (6 bases). The CDR3 is made up of 18 amino acids. V was clipped by 4 bases and J by 4 bases, with 24 bases between them. Per germline, CDR1 SGHRS and CDR2 YFSETQ. In DNA, the CDR3 is TGCGCCAGCAGCCCACCGCCCCTGGGCAGGGGAAATTACAATGAGCAGTTCTTC. Translation gives CASSPPPLGRGNYNEQFF.

The CDR3 loop is CASFRDSRNEQYF. The DNA for the CDR3 is TGTGCCAGCTTCCGGGACAGTAGGAACGAGCAGTACTTC. This chain uses TRBV21-1 with TRBJ2-7; TRBD1, the D gene given by the table, was not confirmed from the DNA. TRBV21-1 is a pseudogene. CDR3 length: 13 residues.

This clone was counted between two and nine times. The V call is TRBV3-1 (or the pseudogene TRBV3-2), the J call TRBJ2-2; D is possibly TRBD1 or TRBD2 (5 bases each). This CDR3 has 14 amino acids. Trimming pared 3 bases from V and 2 bases from J, leaving 7 bases between. Germline loops: CDR1 LGHDT, CDR2 YNNKEL (reference sequence). The CDR3 region is CASSQGVNTGELFF. For the CDR3, the DNA is TGTGCCAGCAGCCAGGGGGTCAACACCGGGGAGCTGTTTTTT.

The rearrangement joins TRBV9 to TRBJ2-7; D perhaps matches TRBD1 (7 bases). The CDR3 loop spans 15 amino acids. CDR1 and CDR2 from the germline V gene are SGDLS and YYNGEE. The V end was cut by 0 bases, the J end by 5 bases, with 15 bases between. The CDR3 region is CASSVDPRGVHEQYF. The CDR3 region has the DNA TGTGCCAGCAGCGTAGATCCCAGGGGGGTACACGAGCAGTACTTC.

This chain joins TRBV11-3 and TRBJ2-1; 11 bases align to TRBD2. V lost 5 bases and J lost 10; bases outside the gene matches: 16. The CDR3 has 17 amino acids. The germline V gene has CDR1 SGHNT and CDR2 YENEEA. CDR3 residues: CASSLGGGLLAGDEQFF. CDR3 bases: TGTGCCAGCAGCCTAGGGGGGGGTTTACTAGCGGGGGACGAGCAGTTCTTC. The whole variable domain, filled in from reference TRBV11-3 and TRBJ2-1, reads EAGVVQSPRYKIIEKKQPVAFWCNPISGHNTLYWYLQNLGQGPELLIRYENEEAVDDSQLPKDRFSAERLKGVDSTLKIQPAELGDSAVYLCASSLGGGLLAGDEQFFGPGTRLTVL.

The chain joins TRBV6-5 to TRBJ1-4; D remains unclear. This CDR3 comprises 15 residues. CDR1 is MNHEY and CDR2 is SVGAGI in the germline V gene. The V end was cut by 0 bases, the J end by 8 bases, with 13 bases between. The CDR3 region has the DNA TGTGCCAGCAGTTACTCGTATGGGGTTCAAGAAAAACTGTTTTTT. Encoded protein: CASSYSYGVQEKLFF.

CDR3 nucleotides: TGTGCCATCAGTCCCGGGGGGGTCCATGAGCAGTTCTTC. It encodes CAISPGGVHEQFF. This chain connects TRBV10-3 to TRBJ2-1, with TRBD2 matching 8 bases. The J segment lost 8 bases and the V segment lost 5 bases, leaving 5 bases of the junction unmatched. CDR1 is ENHRY, CDR2 SYGVKD, per germline. The CDR3 extends over 13 amino acids.